This T cell receptor (beta chain) was recorded in a study of OX40 agonist ivuxolimab in advanced cancers. As to this clone: The same CDR3 arises from other DNA sequences in this sample as well.

The table came from immunoSEQ multiplex PCR; TCRdb's copy has only in-frame clones and leaves some out. Of about 120,000 clones detected, roughly nine tenths appear once; the ten largest clones hold 0.55% to 0.7%. This CDR3 is built from 15 residues. Germline CDR1 is LNHDA and CDR2 is SQIVND (reference sequence). The V segment lost 3 bases and the J segment 4 bases; nucleotides outside the gene matches: 7. Autoimmune disease history or systemic immunosuppression led to patients being barred. The material sequenced was CD4+ or CD8+ T cells sorted from blood, taken in a trial of the OX40 agonist ivuxolimab. This TCR came from an adult with an advanced solid tumor such as melanoma, head and neck, liver or kidney cancer. The chain is built from TRBV19 and TRBJ2-7, with TRBD2 identical over 9 bases. The CDR3 DNA reads as TGTGCCAGTAGTATCGGCGGGGGGGCAGTTTACGAGCAGTACTTC. This gives the protein CASSIGGGAVYEQYF.